Here is one TCR beta chain with its context. The PCR contained 60 Vbeta and 13 Jbeta primers. Sequenced by immunoSEQ multiplex PCR; TCRdb stores in-frame clones only, minus some. There are about 70,000 clones in the sample; 78% occur only once, and 3% lies in the top ten. These data originate in a study of cytomegalovirus exposure and HLA in healthy donors. Sequencing used PBMCs. This TCR was sampled from a girl aged 10 to 17 in good health and CMV-seropositive.

Here the CDR3 DNA reads TGTGCCAGCAGCACCTCTAGCGGGGGGAGCCGGACCCAGTACTTC. It encodes CASSTSSGGSRTQYF. This chain uses TRBV7-2 with TRBJ2-5, with 11 bases identical to TRBD2. After removal of 5 bases from V and 7 bases from J, the junction contained 9 bases not matched to a gene. Germline V gene sequence: CDR1 SGHTA, CDR2 FQGNSA. This CDR3 region has 15 residues.